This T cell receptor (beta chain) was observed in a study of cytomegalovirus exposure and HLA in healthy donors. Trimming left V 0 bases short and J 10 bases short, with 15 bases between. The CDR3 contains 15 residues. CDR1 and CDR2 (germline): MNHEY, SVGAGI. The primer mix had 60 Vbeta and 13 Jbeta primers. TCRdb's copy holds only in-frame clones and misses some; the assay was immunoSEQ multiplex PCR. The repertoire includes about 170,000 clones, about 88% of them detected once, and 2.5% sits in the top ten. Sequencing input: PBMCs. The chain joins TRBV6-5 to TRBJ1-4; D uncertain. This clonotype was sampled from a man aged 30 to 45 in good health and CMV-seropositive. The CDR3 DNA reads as TGTGCCAGCAGTTACTCGATTTATCTTGCCGGAAAACTGTTTTTT. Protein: CASSYSIYLAGKLFF.